Sequencing of this T cell receptor (beta chain) was carried out in a study of Graves' ophthalmopathy and Graves' hyperthyroidism. This clonotype was found many times. CDR1 and CDR2 (germline): SGHAT, FQDESV (reference sequence). V lost 0 bases and J 0 bases, leaving 12 bases between the germline ends. This CDR3 spans 18 amino acids. Using RNA transcripts, the TCR beta CDR3 regions were amplified. RT-PCR was first run with HTBI primers, then multiplex PCR in a second round. MiXCR was run by TCRdb on the multiplex PCR reads, yielding one entry per CDR3 protein. Among roughly 600,000 distinct CDR3 sequences, just under 40% were seen once, and the ten largest hold about 4.2%.

Sample: peripheral blood or thyroid tissue (not recorded which). This clonotype was sampled from an adult man with Graves' hyperthyroidism. J is TRBJ2-6 and V is TRBV11-1; possibly TRBD1 for D (6 bases). DNA of the CDR3: TGTGCCAGCAGCTTAGCGGACAGACCGCACTCTGGGGCCAACGTCCTGACTTTC. Amino acid sequence: CASSLADRPHSGANVLTF.